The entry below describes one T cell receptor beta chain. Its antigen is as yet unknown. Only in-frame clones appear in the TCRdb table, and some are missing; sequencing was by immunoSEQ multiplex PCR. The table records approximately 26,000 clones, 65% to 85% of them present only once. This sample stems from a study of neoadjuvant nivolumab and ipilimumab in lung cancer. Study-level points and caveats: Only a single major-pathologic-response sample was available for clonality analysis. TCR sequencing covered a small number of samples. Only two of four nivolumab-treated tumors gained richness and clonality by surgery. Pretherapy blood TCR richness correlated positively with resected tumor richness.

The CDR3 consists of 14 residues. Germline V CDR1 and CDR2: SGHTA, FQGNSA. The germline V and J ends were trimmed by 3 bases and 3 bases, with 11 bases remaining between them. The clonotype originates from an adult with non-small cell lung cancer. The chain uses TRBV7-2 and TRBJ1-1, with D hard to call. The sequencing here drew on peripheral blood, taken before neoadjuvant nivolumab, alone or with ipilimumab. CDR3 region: CASSLDGRDTEAFF. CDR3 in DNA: TGTGCCAGCAGCTTGGACGGTAGGGACACTGAAGCTTTCTTT.